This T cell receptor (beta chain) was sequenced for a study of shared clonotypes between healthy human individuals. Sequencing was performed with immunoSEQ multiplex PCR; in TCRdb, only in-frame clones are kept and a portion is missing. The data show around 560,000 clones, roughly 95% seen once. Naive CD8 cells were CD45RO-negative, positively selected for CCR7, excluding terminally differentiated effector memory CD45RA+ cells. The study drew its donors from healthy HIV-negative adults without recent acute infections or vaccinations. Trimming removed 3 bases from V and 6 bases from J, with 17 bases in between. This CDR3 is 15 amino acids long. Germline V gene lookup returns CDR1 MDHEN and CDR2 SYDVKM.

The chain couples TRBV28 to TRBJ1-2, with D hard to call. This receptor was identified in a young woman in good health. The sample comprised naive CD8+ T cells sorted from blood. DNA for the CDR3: TGTGCCAGCAGTTTTACAGACCCCCAGCGGAATGGCTACACCTTC. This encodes CASSFTDPQRNGYTF.